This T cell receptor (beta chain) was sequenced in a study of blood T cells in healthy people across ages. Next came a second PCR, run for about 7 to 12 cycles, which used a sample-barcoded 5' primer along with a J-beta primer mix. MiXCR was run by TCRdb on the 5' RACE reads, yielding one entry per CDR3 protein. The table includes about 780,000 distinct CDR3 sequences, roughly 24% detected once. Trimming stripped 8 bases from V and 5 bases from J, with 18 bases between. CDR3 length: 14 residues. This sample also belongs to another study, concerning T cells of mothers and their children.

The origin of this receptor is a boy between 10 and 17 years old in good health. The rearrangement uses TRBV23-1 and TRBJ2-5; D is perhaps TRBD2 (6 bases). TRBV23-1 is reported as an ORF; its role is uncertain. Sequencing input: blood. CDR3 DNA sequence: TGCGCCAGCTCTCAACGGAGGGTAGGGGAGACCCAGTACTTC. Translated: CASSQRRVGETQYF.